The rows below give T cell receptor beta chains drawn from one sample of a study of tumor-infiltrating lymphocytes in localized non-small cell lung cancer. Sequenced by immunoSEQ multiplex PCR; TCRdb stores in-frame clones only, minus some. Here the sample spans 9,000 to 15,000 clones, less than 80% being singletons. Sequencing was performed on uninvolved lung tissue not adjacent to the tumor. The source is a human donor with non-small cell lung cancer. CDR3s include the opening cysteine and the closing phenylalanine or tryptophan. The order of the fields is clone size, D gene, V gene, J gene, CDR3 protein, CDR3 DNA. D genes are given only for firm matches. Size tells how often a clone was seen (once, few, many) or the class of an expanded clone, and some rows leave it out.

size: few; D: TRBD2; V: TRBV11-2; J: TRBJ2-7; CDR3: CASSVGLAANYEQYF; DNA: TGTGCCAGCAGCGTAGGACTAGCGGCAAACTACGAGCAGTACTTC
size: .; D: .; V: TRBV5-6; J: TRBJ2-7; CDR3: CASSLLGAYEQYF; DNA: TGTGCCAGCAGCTTGTTAGGGGCCTACGAGCAGTACTTC
size: .; D: .; V: TRBV2; J: TRBJ1-4; CDR3: CASSVLTNPNEKLFF; DNA: TGTGCCAGCAGCGTTCTGACAAACCCTAATGAAAAACTGTTTTTT
size: .; D: .; V: TRBV15; J: TRBJ2-1; CDR3: CATSRVGNEQFF; DNA: TGTGCCACCAGCAGAGTCGGGAATGAGCAGTTCTTC
size: .; D: .; V: TRBV4-1; J: TRBJ2-1; CDR3: CASSQDSRLVEGKVQFF; DNA: TGCGCCAGCAGCCAAGATTCCCGACTAGTTGAAGGCAAGGTGCAGTTCTTC
size: .; D: .; V: TRBV4-3; J: TRBJ1-4; CDR3: CASSLRGNRGKLFF; DNA: TGCGCCAGCAGCCTGCGTGGGAACCGGGGAAAACTGTTTTTT
size: few; D: .; V: TRBV28; J: TRBJ2-7; CDR3: CASIRRDTLGQYF; DNA: TGTGCCAGCATAAGGCGGGACACCCTAGGGCAGTACTTC
size: .; D: .; V: TRBV6-5; J: TRBJ1-5; CDR3: CASRPPGSSNQPQHF; DNA: TGTGCCAGCAGGCCACCGGGCAGTAGCAATCAGCCCCAGCATTTT
size: .; D: .; V: TRBV7-9; J: TRBJ2-7; CDR3: CASSPGWANEQYF; DNA: TGTGCCAGCAGCCCAGGTTGGGCCAACGAGCAGTACTTC
size: once; D: TRBD1; V: TRBV4-1; J: TRBJ2-7; CDR3: CASSHPGQFTYEQYF; DNA: TGCGCCAGCAGCCACCCGGGACAGTTCACCTACGAGCAGTACTTC
size: .; D: .; V: TRBV7-2; J: TRBJ2-1; CDR3: CASSLKSGRLDEQFF; DNA: TGTGCCAGCAGCTTAAAGTCTGGTCGCTTAGATGAGCAGTTCTTC
size: .; D: TRBD1; V: TRBV4-3; J: TRBJ2-5; CDR3: CASSQDYGTAQETQYF; DNA: TGCGCCAGCAGCCAAGATTACGGGACAGCCCAAGAGACCCAGTACTTC
size: .; D: .; V: TRBV7-2; J: TRBJ1-4; CDR3: CASSSEANEKLFF; DNA: TGTGCCAGCAGCTCAGAGGCTAATGAAAAACTGTTTTTT
size: .; D: TRBD1; V: TRBV18; J: TRBJ2-7; CDR3: CASSPGTGYREQYF; DNA: TGTGCCAGCTCACCAGGGACAGGGTATCGCGAGCAGTACTTC
size: .; D: .; V: TRBV5-1; J: TRBJ2-2; CDR3: CASSLGTETGELFF; DNA: TGCGCCAGCAGCTTGGGAACTGAGACCGGGGAGCTGTTTTTT
size: medium-sized; D: .; V: TRBV7-9; J: TRBJ1-2; CDR3: CASSLTAGGGPNYGYTF; DNA: TGTGCCAGCAGCTTAACCGCCGGGGGGGGGCCGAACTATGGCTACACCTTC
size: .; D: TRBD2; V: TRBV28; J: TRBJ2-7; CDR3: CASSLGAGGPGRYEQYF; DNA: TGTGCCAGCAGTTTAGGAGCGGGAGGGCCTGGTAGGTATGAGCAGTACTTC
size: .; D: TRBD2; V: TRBV6-1; J: TRBJ2-1; CDR3: CASSELAGGYNEQFF; DNA: TGTGCCAGCAGTGAACTAGCGGGAGGGTACAATGAGCAGTTCTTC
size: .; D: .; V: TRBV9; J: TRBJ2-2; CDR3: CASSSAGYTGELFF; DNA: TGTGCCAGCAGCTCCGCGGGGTACACCGGGGAGCTGTTTTTT
size: .; D: .; V: TRBV7-2; J: TRBJ1-6; CDR3: CASSLHSWDNSPLHF; DNA: TGTGCCAGCAGCTTACACAGCTGGGACAATTCACCCCTCCACTTT
size: .; D: .; V: TRBV27; J: TRBJ2-2; CDR3: CASSLYPGRSGELFF; DNA: TGTGCCAGCAGTTTATATCCAGGGCGGTCCGGGGAGCTGTTTTTT
size: few; D: TRBD2; V: TRBV10-3; J: TRBJ2-3; CDR3: CATTSRSGGPSTDTQYF; DNA: TGTGCCACCACTAGTCGGAGCGGGGGTCCTAGCACAGATACGCAGTATTTT
size: .; D: TRBD1; V: TRBV29-1; J: TRBJ1-3; CDR3: CSVEPGQAKGNTIYF; DNA: TGCAGCGTTGAACCAGGACAGGCAAAGGGAAACACCATATATTTT
size: few; D: .; V: TRBV27; J: TRBJ1-1; CDR3: CASSLIRNTEAFF; DNA: TGTGCCAGCAGTTTAATAAGGAACACTGAAGCTTTCTTT
size: .; D: .; V: TRBV5-1; J: TRBJ2-2; CDR3: CASSLGRNTGELFF; DNA: TGCGCCAGCAGCTTGGGCCGGAACACCGGGGAGCTGTTTTTT
size: .; D: .; V: TRBV6-1; J: TRBJ2-2; CDR3: CASSPNPYSTGELFF; DNA: TGTGCCAGCAGCCCCAACCCGTATTCAACCGGGGAGCTGTTTTTT
size: .; D: .; V: TRBV19; J: TRBJ1-1; CDR3: CASSMGFYNTEAFF; DNA: TGTGCCAGTAGTATGGGCTTCTATAACACTGAAGCTTTCTTT
size: .; D: .; V: TRBV2; J: TRBJ2-3; CDR3: CASREPGTDTQYF; DNA: TGTGCCAGCAGAGAGCCTGGCACAGATACGCAGTATTTT
size: few; D: .; V: TRBV27; J: TRBJ2-2; CDR3: CASTPRVSSLNTGELFF; DNA: TGTGCCAGCACGCCCAGGGTCAGCTCCCTGAACACCGGGGAGCTGTTTTTT
size: few; D: TRBD1; V: TRBV2; J: TRBJ2-1; CDR3: CASRETGGPWNEQFF; DNA: TGTGCCAGCAGAGAGACAGGGGGCCCTTGGAATGAGCAGTTCTTC
size: .; D: TRBD2; V: TRBV5-6; J: TRBJ2-1; CDR3: CASSLGLASGGFNEQFF; DNA: TGTGCCAGCAGCTTGGGTCTGGCTAGCGGGGGTTTCAATGAGCAGTTCTTC
size: .; D: TRBD1; V: TRBV6-1; J: TRBJ2-7; CDR3: CASSPRKGQAYEQYF; DNA: TGTGCCAGCAGTCCCCGGAAAGGACAGGCCTACGAGCAGTACTTC
size: .; D: .; V: TRBV11-2; J: TRBJ1-6; CDR3: CASSDNVNSPLHF; DNA: TGTGCCAGCAGCGATAATGTGAATTCACCCCTCCACTTT
size: .; D: TRBD1; V: TRBV7-2; J: TRBJ1-2; CDR3: CASSVAGTGLLGYTF; DNA: TGTGCCAGCAGCGTGGCCGGGACAGGGTTACTTGGCTACACCTTC
size: .; D: TRBD1; V: TRBV30; J: TRBJ1-1; CDR3: CAWKGQGEAFF; DNA: TGTGCCTGGAAAGGACAGGGTGAAGCTTTCTTT
size: once; D: .; V: TRBV7-2; J: TRBJ1-5; CDR3: CASSQENNQPQHF; DNA: TGTGCCAGCAGCCAAGAAAACAATCAGCCCCAGCATTTT
size: .; D: .; V: TRBV6-1; J: TRBJ1-2; CDR3: CASSESAAGSHGYTF; DNA: TGTGCCAGCAGTGAATCCGCCGCAGGGAGCCATGGCTACACCTTC
size: .; D: TRBD1; V: TRBV19; J: TRBJ1-5; CDR3: CASSQGADQPQHF; DNA: TGTGCCAGTAGTCAGGGGGCGGATCAGCCCCAGCATTTT
size: .; D: .; V: TRBV15; J: TRBJ2-5; CDR3: CATSRVPAAGQETQYF; DNA: TGTGCCACCAGCAGAGTCCCAGCTGCGGGGCAAGAGACCCAGTACTTC
size: few; D: TRBD1; V: TRBV19; J: TRBJ1-5; CDR3: CASTRTGGNSNQPQHF; DNA: TGTGCCAGTACCCGGACAGGGGGAAATAGCAATCAGCCCCAGCATTTT
size: .; D: .; V: TRBV29-1; J: TRBJ1-2; CDR3: CSVEGTGLPQHYGYTF; DNA: TGCAGCGTTGAAGGGACGGGACTCCCGCAACACTATGGCTACACCTTC
size: .; D: .; V: TRBV30; J: TRBJ2-2; CDR3: CAWSPQRRFTGELFF; DNA: TGTGCCTGGAGTCCCCAAAGACGGTTCACCGGGGAGCTGTTTTTT
size: .; D: .; V: TRBV11-2; J: TRBJ2-5; CDR3: CASSIGGKETQYF; DNA: TGTGCCAGCAGCATAGGGGGAAAAGAGACCCAGTACTTC
size: .; D: TRBD1; V: TRBV4-3; J: TRBJ2-7; CDR3: CASSQVRDSSYEQYF; DNA: TGCGCCAGCAGCCAAGTCCGGGACAGCTCATACGAGCAGTACTTC
size: .; D: TRBD1; V: TRBV5-1; J: TRBJ1-1; CDR3: CASRFTGDTNTEAFF; DNA: TGCGCCAGCAGGTTTACAGGGGACACGAACACTGAAGCTTTCTTT
size: few; D: .; V: TRBV5-4; J: TRBJ1-1; CDR3: CASSPGQSTMNTEAFF; DNA: TGTGCCAGCAGCCCCGGACAGAGTACCATGAACACTGAAGCTTTCTTT
size: .; D: .; V: TRBV9; J: TRBJ1-5; CDR3: CASSVGGGMQPQHF; DNA: TGTGCCAGCAGCGTAGGAGGGGGGATGCAGCCCCAGCATTTT
size: .; D: .; V: TRBV9; J: TRBJ1-2; CDR3: CASTPAGSQYLPHGYTF; DNA: TGTGCCAGCACCCCGGCCGGGTCACAATACCTCCCTCATGGCTACACCTTC
size: .; D: .; V: TRBV15; J: TRBJ1-3; CDR3: CATSRTVQDSGNTIYF; DNA: TGTGCCACCAGCAGAACGGTGCAAGACTCTGGAAACACCATATATTTT
size: few; D: TRBD2; V: TRBV30; J: TRBJ2-7; CDR3: CAWKLAGGREQYF; DNA: TGTGCCTGGAAACTAGCGGGAGGCCGCGAGCAGTACTTC
size: once; D: .; V: TRBV15; J: TRBJ2-6; CDR3: CATSRDNSGANVLTF; DNA: TGTGCCACCAGCAGAGACAACTCTGGGGCCAACGTCCTGACTTTC
size: few; D: .; V: TRBV5-4; J: TRBJ2-7; CDR3: CASSFDASSFYEQYF; DNA: TGTGCCAGCAGCTTCGACGCTTCTAGCTTTTACGAGCAGTACTTC